These T cell receptor beta chains were read from a single sample in a study of blood T cells in healthy people across ages. TCRdb re-derived calls from the 5' RACE reads in MiXCR, one entry per CDR3 protein. The data contain around 750,000 distinct CDR3 sequences, about 55% of them seen just once; the ten biggest clones take up about two fifths. Source material: blood. All receptors come from an elderly man in good health. Both conserved end residues are part of each CDR3. Fields, in order: V gene, D gene, clone size, J gene, CDR3 protein, CDR3 DNA. A D gene is named only where the DNA matches it firmly. Expanded clones are given a class, and other clones once, few, many or no size at all.

TRBV7-2	TRBD1	few	TRBJ2-3	CASSPRQGNTDTQYF	TGTGCCAGCAGCCCGAGACAGGGGAACACAGATACGCAGTATTTT
TRBV11-2	NA	NA	TRBJ2-4	CASSSSSALGKNIQYF	TGTGCCAGCAGCTCTTCTAGCGCCCTGGGCAAAAACATTCAGTACTTC
TRBV5-1	NA	NA	TRBJ2-1	CASSFLAPNEQFF	TGCGCCAGCAGCTTCCTAGCACCAAATGAGCAGTTCTTC
TRBV12-3/TRBV12-4	NA	few	TRBJ1-2	CASSFDTGFNYGYTF	TGTGCCAGCAGTTTTGATACAGGGTTTAACTATGGCTACACCTTC
TRBV28	TRBD2	NA	TRBJ2-3	CATGGGADTQYF	TGTGCCACGGGAGGAGGCGCAGATACGCAGTATTTT
TRBV27	TRBD2	once	TRBJ2-3	CASSRTTSGRTDTQYF	TGTGCCAGCAGCCGCACGACTAGCGGACGCACAGATACGCAGTATTTT
TRBV12-5	NA	NA	TRBJ2-2	CARGRSANTGELFF	TGTGCCAGAGGACGGAGTGCGAACACCGGGGAGCTGTTTTTT
TRBV29-1	NA	NA	TRBJ1-5	CSVRSGVYRPQHF	TGCAGCGTTCGATCCGGGGTGTATCGGCCCCAGCATTTT
TRBV7-9	NA	NA	TRBJ1-4	CASSFHGSVDEKLLF	TGTGCCAGCAGCTTCCATGGGAGCGTCGATGAAAAACTGCTTTTT
TRBV29-1	TRBD1	few	TRBJ1-5	CSVADRLNQPQHF	TGCAGCGTTGCGGACAGGCTCAATCAGCCCCAGCATTTT
TRBV20-1	TRBD1	NA	TRBJ1-2	CSAWGQDSNYGYTF	TGCAGTGCTTGGGGACAGGACTCTAACTATGGCTACACCTTC
TRBV7-7	NA	NA	TRBJ2-5	CASSSIDSLGTQYF	TGTGCTAGCAGCAGCATTGACAGCTTAGGGACCCAGTACTTC
TRBV3-1	TRBD2	NA	TRBJ2-7	CASSPTFGGAYEQYF	TGTGCCAGCAGCCCTACGTTCGGGGGGGCCTACGAGCAGTACTTC
TRBV5-5	NA	NA	TRBJ2-3	CASSLDPSTDTQYF	TGTGCCAGCAGCTTAGACCCAAGCACAGATACGCAGTATTTT
TRBV29-1	NA	few	TRBJ2-5	CSVPGGGQETQYF	TGCAGCGTCCCAGGGGGAGGCCAAGAGACCCAGTACTTC
TRBV10-3	NA	NA	TRBJ1-5	CAISDRMPDQPQHF	TGTGCCATCAGTGATAGGATGCCAGACCAGCCCCAGCATTTT
TRBV12-3/TRBV12-4	TRBD1	NA	TRBJ2-7	CASSSPGQGIYEQYF	TGTGCCAGCAGTTCACCGGGACAGGGGATCTACGAGCAGTACTTC
TRBV4-1	TRBD1	NA	TRBJ1-4	CASSRIGTGLEKLFF	TGCGCCAGCAGCCGCATAGGGACAGGGTTGGAAAAACTGTTTTTT
TRBV5-1	NA	once	TRBJ2-7	CASSLQRTYEQYF	TGCGCCAGCAGCTTGCAACGGACCTACGAGCAGTACTTC
TRBV11-2	NA	NA	TRBJ2-1	CASSPKYNEQFF	TGTGCCAGCAGCCCAAAATACAATGAGCAGTTCTTC
TRBV7-9	NA	NA	TRBJ2-7	CASGFLATYEQYF	TGTGCCAGCGGGTTTCTAGCGACCTACGAGCAGTACTTC
TRBV9	NA	NA	TRBJ2-1	CASSGHFTGEQFF	TGTGCCAGCAGCGGACACTTCACCGGGGAGCAGTTCTTC
TRBV7-2	TRBD2	NA	TRBJ2-3	CASSQGGAGGVRYAYF	TGTGCCAGCAGCCAGGGCGGCGCGGGAGGTGTGAGATACGCGTATTTT